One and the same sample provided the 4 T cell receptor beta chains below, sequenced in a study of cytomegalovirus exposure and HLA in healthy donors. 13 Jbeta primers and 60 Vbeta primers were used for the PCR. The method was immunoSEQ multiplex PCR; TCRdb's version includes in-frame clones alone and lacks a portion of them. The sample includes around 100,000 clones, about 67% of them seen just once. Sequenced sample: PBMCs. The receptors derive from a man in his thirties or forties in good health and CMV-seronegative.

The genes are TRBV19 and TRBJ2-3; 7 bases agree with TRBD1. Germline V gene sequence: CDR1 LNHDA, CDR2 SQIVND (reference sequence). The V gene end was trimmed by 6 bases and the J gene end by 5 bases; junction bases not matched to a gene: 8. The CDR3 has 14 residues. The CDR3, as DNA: TGTGCCAGTAGCTTGGGGACAGCAAAAGATACGCAGTATTTT. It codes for CASSLGTAKDTQYF.

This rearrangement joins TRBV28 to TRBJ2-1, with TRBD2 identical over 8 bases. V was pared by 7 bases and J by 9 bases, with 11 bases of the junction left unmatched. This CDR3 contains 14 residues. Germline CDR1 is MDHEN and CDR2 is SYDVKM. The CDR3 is CASIGTRLGIEQFF. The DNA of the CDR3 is TGTGCCAGCATAGGGACTAGGTTGGGGATTGAGCAGTTCTTC.

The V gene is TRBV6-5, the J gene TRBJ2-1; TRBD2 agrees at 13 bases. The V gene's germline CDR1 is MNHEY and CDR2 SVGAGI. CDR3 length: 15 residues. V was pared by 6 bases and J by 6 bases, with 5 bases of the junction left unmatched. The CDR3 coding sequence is TGTGCCAGCAGACCCACTAGCGGGAGGGCCAATGAGCAGTTCTTC. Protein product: CASRPTSGRANEQFF.

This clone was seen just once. This CDR3 reads CASSPRGTGSGNTIYF. CDR3 nucleotides: TGTGCCAGCTCACCGCGCGGGACAGGGTCCGGAAACACCATATATTTT. The gene calls are TRBV18 and TRBJ1-3, with 9 bases lining up with TRBD1. The J segment lost 4 bases and the V segment lost 3 bases, leaving 7 bases of the junction unmatched. The CDR3 spans 16 residues. Per germline, CDR1 KGHSH and CDR2 LQKENI.